The source of this T cell receptor (beta chain) is a study of neurological immune-mediated disorders. Whole-study findings and limits: TCR clonal expansion peaked in HTLV-1-associated myelopathy patients and was lowest in multiple sclerosis patients.

This clonotype was counted many times. What it binds is not known. Germline loops: CDR1 MNHEY, CDR2 SMNVEV (reference sequence). Trimming removed 5 bases from V and 0 bases from J, with 9 bases in between. This CDR3 is built from 14 residues. Synthesis of cDNA was accomplished via 5'RACE employing 10-nucleotide random UMIs. One entry per CDR3 protein results from TCRdb running MiXCR on the 5' RACE reads. The sample has tens of thousands of distinct CDR3 sequences, approximately 15% seen once. The origin of this receptor is a woman aged 18-30 years with multiple sclerosis. Sequenced sample: CD8+ T cells from blood. V and J are TRBV27 and TRBJ2-3; D uncertain. The CDR3 sequence: CASSPETSTDTQYF. CDR3 in DNA: TGTGCCAGCAGTCCTGAAACTAGCACAGATACGCAGTATTTT.